This T cell receptor (beta chain) was obtained from a study of CD8+CD57+ T cells in acquired aplastic anemia. Germline V gene lookup returns CDR1 DFQATT and CDR2 SNEGSKA (reference sequence). The V segment lost 1 base and the J segment 4 bases; nucleotides outside the gene matches: 2. This CDR3 is built from 13 residues. The template for TCR beta VDJ and CDR3 sequence profiling was genomic DNA. In TCRdb, the reads were re-called with MiXCR into one record per CDR3 protein. This table holds 100,000 to 150,000 distinct CDR3 sequences, 48% found once. Notes on this clonotype: What it recognizes is unknown.

Study-wide results and caveats: There were twenty-nine CD8+ CDR3 sequences that occurred in both patients and controls. Patients versus controls showed no significant CD8+ Simpson's diversity difference.

The sample comprised sorted CD4+, CD8+, or CD8+CD57+ T cells (not recorded which) from PBMCs. V is TRBV20-1 and J is TRBJ2-5, with 8 bases lining up with TRBD1. This receptor was obtained from a human donor in good health, serving as a control. This CDR3 is CSARVQGVETQYF. The DNA of the CDR3 is TGCAGTGCTAGAGTACAGGGGGTAGAGACCCAGTACTTC.